This T cell receptor (beta chain) was recovered during a study of Ad26.COV2.S vaccination and SARS-CoV-2 variants. Treatment described: about 20 received Ad26.COV2.S at low or high dose, single or two shots; about five received placebo; per-sample allocation not given. Collection of samples fell on day 63 after the first vaccine or placebo injection. The method was immunoSEQ multiplex PCR; TCRdb's version includes in-frame clones alone and lacks a portion of them. The data contain about 430,000 clones, approximately 90% of them seen just once; the ten biggest clones take up 9.5% to 15%. Trimming shortened V by 0 bases and J by 10 bases, and 10 bases separated the two germline ends. The CDR3 is made up of 13 amino acids.

This clonotype was obtained from a person between 18 and 65 years old who received the Ad26.COV2.S COVID-19 vaccine or a placebo. This specimen was peripheral blood, taken in a trial of Ad26.COV2.S vaccine versus placebo. V usage is TRBV12-3 or TRBV12-4 and J usage is TRBJ2-1; D is uncertain. The CDR3 is CASSLALLTEQFF. In DNA form, the CDR3 reads TGTGCCAGCAGTTTAGCACTCCTCACCGAGCAGTTCTTC.